The next 2 T cell receptor beta chains were all read from a single sample in a study of vaccination and CD4 T cells after COVID-19. The treatment denotes: roughly nine-day PBMC culture with coronavirus spike peptide pools or control peptides (ViraFEST assay). Scientists ran DNA taken from cultured CD4+ T cells through the Oncomine TCR Beta short-read assay for sequencing. Using its own MiXCR run on the PCR reads, TCRdb lists one record per CDR3 protein. The sample includes roughly 12,000 distinct CDR3 sequences, around two fifths seen only once; the top ten take about 17%. No cognate antigen is known for these TCRs. The material sequenced was cultured CD4+ T cells from blood. These TCRs come from a human donor with COVID-19.

On this clonotype: At one of its ends the junction is not consistent with the germline gene, which may arise from a read error. The rearrangement uses TRBV6-1 and TRBJ1-6; D not certain. The CDR3 has 14 residues. Germline-derived CDR1 and CDR2 are MNHNS and SASEGT. CDR3 amino acids: CASREVSDNSPLHF. The DNA of the CDR3 is TGTGCCAGCAGGGAAGTCTCGGATAATTCACCCCTCCACTTT.

This clonotype was seen only a few times. Germline is not matched at one junction end, which may reflect a read error. This rearrangement joins TRBV6-1 to TRBJ1-5; 7 nucleotides align to TRBD1. The CDR3 loop spans 15 amino acids. Per germline, CDR1 MNHNS and CDR2 SASEGT. This chain's CDR3 is CASRDREHSNQPQHF. The CDR3 coding sequence is TGTGCCAGCCGTGACAGGGAGCATAGCAATCAGCCCCAGCATTTT.